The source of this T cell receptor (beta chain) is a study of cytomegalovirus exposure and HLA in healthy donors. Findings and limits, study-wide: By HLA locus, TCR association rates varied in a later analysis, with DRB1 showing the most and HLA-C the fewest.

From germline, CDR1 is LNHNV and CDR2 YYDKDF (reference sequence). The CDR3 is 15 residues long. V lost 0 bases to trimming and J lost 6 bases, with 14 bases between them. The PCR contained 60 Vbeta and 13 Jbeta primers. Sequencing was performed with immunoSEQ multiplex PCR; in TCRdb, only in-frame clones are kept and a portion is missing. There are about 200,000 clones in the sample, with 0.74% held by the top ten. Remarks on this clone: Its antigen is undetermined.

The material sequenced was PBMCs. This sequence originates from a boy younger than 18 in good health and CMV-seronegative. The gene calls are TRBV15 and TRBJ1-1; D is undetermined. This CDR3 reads CATSRDREGWAEAFF. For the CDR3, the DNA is TGTGCCACCAGCAGAGACCGGGAGGGTTGGGCTGAAGCTTTCTTT.